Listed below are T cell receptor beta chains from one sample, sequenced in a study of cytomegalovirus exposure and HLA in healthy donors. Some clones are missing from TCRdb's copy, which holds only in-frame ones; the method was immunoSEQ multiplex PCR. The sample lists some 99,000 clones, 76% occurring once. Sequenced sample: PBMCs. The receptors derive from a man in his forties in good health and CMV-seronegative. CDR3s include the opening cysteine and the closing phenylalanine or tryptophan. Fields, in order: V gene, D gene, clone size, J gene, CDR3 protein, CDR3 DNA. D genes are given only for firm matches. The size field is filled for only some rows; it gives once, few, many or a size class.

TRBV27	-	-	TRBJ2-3	CASSLSQSRTQYF	TGTGCCAGCAGTTTATCTCAGTCCCGTACGCAGTATTTT
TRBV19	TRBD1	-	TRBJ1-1	CASMGTGVNTEAFF	TGTGCCAGTATGGGGACAGGGGTGAACACTGAAGCTTTCTTT
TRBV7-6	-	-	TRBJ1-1	CASSLGGGGGTVTEAFF	TGTGCCAGCAGCTTAGGGGGAGGGGGAGGGACGGTTACTGAAGCTTTCTTT
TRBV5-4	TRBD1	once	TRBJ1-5	CASSSGGAGQPQHF	TGTGCCAGCAGCTCAGGGGGCGCGGGACAGCCCCAGCATTTT
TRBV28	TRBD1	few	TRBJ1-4	CASSKRQGREKLFF	TGTGCCAGCAGCAAAAGACAGGGGAGGGAAAAACTGTTTTTT
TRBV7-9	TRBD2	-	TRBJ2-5	CSSSLRTWGLAGLQETQYF	TGTTCCAGCAGCTTAAGGACGTGGGGACTAGCGGGTCTCCAAGAGACCCAGTACTTC
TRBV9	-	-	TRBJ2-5	CASSALQGSETQYF	TGTGCCAGCAGCGCCCTACAGGGTTCAGAGACCCAGTACTTC
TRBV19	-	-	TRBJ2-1	CASSIAVYNEQFF	TGTGCCAGTAGTATAGCCGTTTACAATGAGCAGTTCTTC
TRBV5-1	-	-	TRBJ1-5	CASSLGVGGNQPQHF	TGCGCCAGCAGCTTGGGGGTAGGGGGCAATCAGCCCCAGCATTTT
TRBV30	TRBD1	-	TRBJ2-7	CAWSVKGQGPDEQYF	TGTGCCTGGAGTGTCAAAGGACAGGGGCCGGACGAGCAGTACTTC
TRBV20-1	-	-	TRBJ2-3	CSGGLYTQYF	TGCAGTGGTGGACTTTATACGCAGTATTTT
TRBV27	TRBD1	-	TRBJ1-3	CASSPDRGAGNTIYF	TGTGCCAGCAGTCCCGACAGGGGAGCTGGAAACACCATATATTTT
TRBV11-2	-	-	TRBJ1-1	CASSSTRQMNTEAFF	TGTGCCAGCAGCTCAACCCGACAGATGAACACTGAAGCTTTCTTT
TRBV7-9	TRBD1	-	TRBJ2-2	CASSTRSGQGFSTGELFF	TGTGCCAGCAGCACCCGATCGGGACAGGGGTTTTCCACCGGGGAGCTGTTTTTT
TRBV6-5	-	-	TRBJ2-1	CASSYSRTGRVNEQFF	TGTGCCAGCAGTTACTCAAGGACAGGGAGGGTCAATGAGCAGTTCTTC
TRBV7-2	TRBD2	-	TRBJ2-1	CASSLKREGHYEQFF	TGTGCCAGCAGCTTAAAGCGGGAGGGTCACTATGAGCAGTTCTTC
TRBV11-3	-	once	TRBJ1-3	CASSLRGLGTSGNTIYF	TGTGCCAGCAGCCTGCGGGGTCTGGGGACCTCTGGAAACACCATATATTTT
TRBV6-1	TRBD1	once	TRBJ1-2	CASSLVTGDGYTF	TGTGCCAGCAGTCTCGTAACAGGGGATGGCTACACCTTC
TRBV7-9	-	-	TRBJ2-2	CASSLGRRKLFF	TGTGCCAGCAGCTTAGGACGGAGGAAACTGTTTTTT
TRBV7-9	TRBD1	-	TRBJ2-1	CSSSSTTGAPYNEQFF	TGTTCCAGCAGTTCGACGACAGGGGCCCCCTACAATGAGCAGTTCTTC
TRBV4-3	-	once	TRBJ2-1	CASSQDRTGGRGQFF	TGCGCCAGCAGCCAAGATCGAACGGGGGGCCGAGGGCAGTTCTTC
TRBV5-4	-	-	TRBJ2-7	CASSRGSHEQYF	TGTGCCAGCAGCCGAGGGTCCCACGAGCAGTACTTC
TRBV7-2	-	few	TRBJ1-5	CASSRESNQPQHF	TGTGCCAGCAGCCGGGAGTCCAATCAGCCCCAGCATTTT
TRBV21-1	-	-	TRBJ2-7	CASNGLAQNYEQYF	TGTGCCAGCAACGGACTAGCGCAGAACTACGAGCAGTACTTC
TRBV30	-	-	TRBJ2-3	CAWSGLLGGTQDTQYF	TGTGCCTGGAGTGGGCTATTAGGCGGGACTCAAGATACGCAGTATTTT
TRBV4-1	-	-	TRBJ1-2	CASSQDIGREGGYTF	TGCGCCAGCAGCCAAGATATAGGCAGGGAAGGTGGCTACACCTTC
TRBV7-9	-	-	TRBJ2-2	CSSSLGVRDTGELFF	TGTTCCAGCAGCTTAGGAGTGCGGGACACCGGGGAGCTGTTTTTT
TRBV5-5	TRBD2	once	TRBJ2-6	CASRLAGVQPGANVLTF	TGTGCCAGCAGGCTAGCGGGGGTTCAACCTGGGGCCAACGTCCTGACTTTC
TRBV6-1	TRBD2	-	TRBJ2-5	CASSDPQSPSGRALGETQYF	TGTGCCAGCAGTGATCCCCAGAGCCCTAGCGGGAGGGCCTTAGGTGAGACCCAGTACTTC
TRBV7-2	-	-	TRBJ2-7	CASSLTESYEQYF	TGTGCCAGCAGCTTAACCGAGTCTTACGAGCAGTACTTC
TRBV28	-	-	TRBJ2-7	CASRTPARESDEQYF	TGTGCCAGCAGAACTCCTGCCCGGGAATCTGACGAGCAGTACTTC
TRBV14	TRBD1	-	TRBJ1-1	CASSPQQGAGKTEAFF	TGTGCCAGCAGCCCACAACAGGGGGCAGGTAAGACTGAAGCTTTCTTT
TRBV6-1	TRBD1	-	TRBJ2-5	CASSGQGPETQYF	TGTGCCAGCAGTGGACAGGGTCCAGAGACCCAGTACTTC
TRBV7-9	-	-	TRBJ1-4	CASSLDSHGTNEKLFF	TGTGCCAGCAGCTTAGACTCCCACGGAACTAATGAAAAACTGTTTTTT
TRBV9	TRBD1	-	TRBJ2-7	CASSPRNPGQGAFEQYF	TGTGCCAGCAGCCCAAGAAACCCGGGACAGGGGGCATTCGAGCAGTACTTC
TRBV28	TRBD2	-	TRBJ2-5	CASTRPGLASTQYF	TGTGCCAGCACTCGCCCGGGACTAGCTTCGACCCAGTACTTC
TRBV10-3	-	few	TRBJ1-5	CAISVAGSNQPQHF	TGTGCCATCAGTGTAGCCGGGAGCAATCAGCCCCAGCATTTT
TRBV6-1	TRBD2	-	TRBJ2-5	CASSAAGGSQETQYF	TGTGCCAGCAGTGCCGCCGGCGGGAGTCAAGAGACCCAGTACTTC
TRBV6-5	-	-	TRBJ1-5	CASSYSGGDSGPQHF	TGTGCCAGCAGTTACTCCGGCGGGGACTCTGGCCCCCAGCATTTT
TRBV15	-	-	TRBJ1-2	CATSSSGGTNFF	TGTGCCACCAGCAGCTCGGGGGGCACGAATTTCTTC
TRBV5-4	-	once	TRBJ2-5	CASSQDLFQETQYF	TGTGCCAGCAGCCAGGACTTATTCCAAGAGACCCAGTACTTC
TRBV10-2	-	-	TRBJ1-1	CATKGVQGMNTEAFF	TGCGCCACCAAGGGGGTACAGGGCATGAACACTGAAGCTTTCTTT
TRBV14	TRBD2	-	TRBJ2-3	CASSPGTSGGDTQYF	TGTGCCAGCAGCCCAGGGACTAGCGGGGGGGATACGCAGTATTTT
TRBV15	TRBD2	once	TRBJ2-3	CATSEGGIGGWADTQYF	TGTGCCACCAGCGAGGGTGGTATCGGGGGGTGGGCAGATACGCAGTATTTT
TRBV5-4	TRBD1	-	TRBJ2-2	CASSAGTGSTGELFF	TGTGCCAGCAGCGCCGGGACAGGGTCCACCGGGGAGCTGTTTTTT
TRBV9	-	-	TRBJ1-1	CASSLNQGIGAEAFF	TGTGCCAGCAGCCTCAACCAAGGGATCGGGGCTGAAGCTTTCTTT
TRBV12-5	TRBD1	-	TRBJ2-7	CASALAPGQSYEQYF	TGTGCTAGTGCCCTCGCTCCGGGACAGTCCTACGAGCAGTACTTC
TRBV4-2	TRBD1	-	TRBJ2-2	CASSQDPTGGAGRELFF	TGTGCCAGCAGCCAAGATCCCACAGGGGGCGCGGGAAGGGAGCTGTTTTTT
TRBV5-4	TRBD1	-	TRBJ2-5	CASSLAPTGGMETQYF	TGTGCCAGCAGCTTGGCCCCAACAGGGGGCATGGAGACCCAGTACTTC
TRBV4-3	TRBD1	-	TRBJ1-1	CASSQESQGTYRVAFF	TGCGCCAGCAGCCAAGAATCACAGGGGACATACAGGGTCGCTTTCTTT
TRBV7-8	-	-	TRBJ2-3	CASSLGTSTDTQYF	TGTGCCAGCAGCTTAGGGACATCCACAGATACGCAGTATTTT
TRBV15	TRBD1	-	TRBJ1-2	CATSRNLGQAFDYTF	TGTGCCACCAGCAGAAACCTGGGACAGGCCTTTGACTACACCTTC
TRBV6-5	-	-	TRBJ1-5	CASSLPGANQPQHF	TGTGCCAGCAGTTTGCCAGGGGCAAATCAGCCCCAGCATTTT
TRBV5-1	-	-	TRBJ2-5	CASKTQVSGETQYF	TGCGCCAGCAAGACCCAAGTTTCGGGAGAGACCCAGTACTTC
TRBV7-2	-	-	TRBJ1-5	CASSTSTGSNQPQHF	TGTGCCAGCAGCACCTCAACAGGTAGCAATCAGCCCCAGCATTTT